Following are 11 T cell receptor beta chains from one sample sequenced in a study of blood T cell repertoires in COVID-19. Libraries were prepared by immunoSEQ multiplex PCR; TCRdb keeps only in-frame clonotypes and omits some of them. Of over 150,000 clones listed, roughly 84% are singletons. Input material: peripheral blood. The origin of the receptors is a man in his sixties with COVID-19, enrolled during active disease.

The chain employs TRBV11-1 and TRBJ1-6; tentative D call: TRBD1 (5 bases). The V gene's germline CDR1 is SGHAT and CDR2 FQDESV (reference sequence). Between the trimmed V and J ends, which lost 5 bases and 8 bases, there was a span of 10 bases. CDR3 length equals 13 residues. CDR3 DNA: TGTGCCAGCAGCGCCGACAGTTATTCACCCCTCCACTTT. Protein sequence: CASSADSYSPLHF.

This chain uses TRBV18 with TRBJ1-1; perhaps TRBD1 as D (6 bases). Germline V gene lookup returns CDR1 KGHSH and CDR2 LQKENI. The CDR3 is made up of 14 amino acids. Trimming cost V 6 bases and J 1 base, with 12 bases left between them. The CDR3 DNA reads TGTGCCAGCTCTCCCATACAGGGGAACACTGAAGCTTTCTTT. This translates into CASSPIQGNTEAFF.

This chain uses TRBV18 with TRBJ1-2; 8 bases match TRBD1. The junction had 6 bases not matched to a gene; V was cut back by 2 bases and J by 4 bases. The germline gives CDR1 KGHSH, CDR2 LQKENI. This CDR3 is 15 amino acids long. The CDR3 sequence is CASSPGQGFSYGYTF. In DNA, the CDR3 is TGTGCCAGCTCACCAGGACAGGGCTTTAGCTATGGCTACACCTTC.

V usage is TRBV6-5 and J usage is TRBJ2-7, with D uncertain. Per the germline V gene, CDR1 is MNHEY and CDR2 is SVGAGI. CDR3 length: 14 residues. The germline V and J ends were trimmed by 5 bases and 0 bases, with 11 bases remaining between them. CDR3 residues: CASSPLLSSYEQYF. CDR3 sequence (DNA): TGTGCCAGCAGTCCCCTCTTGAGCTCCTACGAGCAGTACTTC.

The chain joins TRBV27 to TRBJ1-5, with D perhaps matching TRBD1 (5 bases). There are 13 residues in the CDR3. The V end lost 7 bases, the J end lost 5 bases, and 12 bases lay between the germline ends. CDR1 is MNHEY, CDR2 SMNVEV, per germline (reference sequence). Here the CDR3 reads CASKKTDYQPQHF. In DNA, the CDR3 is TGTGCCAGCAAAAAGACAGACTATCAGCCCCAGCATTTT.

This chain links TRBV19 with TRBJ2-1; D call uncertain. In germline, CDR1 is LNHDA, CDR2 SQIVND (reference sequence). The length of the CDR3 is 14 residues. Between the trimmed V and J ends, which lost 5 bases and 8 bases, there was a span of 16 bases. CDR3 DNA: TGTGCCAGTAGTCCCTCAAGTCCCGGTCATGAGCAGTTCTTC. It encodes CASSPSSPGHEQFF. Using reference TRBV19 and TRBJ2-1 for the parts outside the CDR3, the full variable domain is DGGITQSPKYLFRKEGQNVTLSCEQNLNHDAMYWYRQDPGQGLRLIYYSQIVNDFQKGDIAEGYSVSREKKESFPLTVTSAQKNPTAFYLCASSPSSPGHEQFFGPGTRLTVL.

The chain combines TRBV25-1 with TRBJ2-5, with D possibly being TRBD1 (6 bases). Trimming shortened V by 7 bases and J by 5 bases, and 14 bases separated the two germline ends. This CDR3 has 13 residues. The germline V gene has CDR1 MGHDK and CDR2 SYGVNS. CDR3 loop: CASKEAGVETQYF. CDR3 bases: TGTGCCAGCAAGGAAGCAGGGGTGGAGACCCAGTACTTC.

This clone has more than one count but fewer than ten. The chain couples TRBV6-6 to TRBJ1-2; D uncertain. Germline CDR1 is MNHNY and CDR2 is SVGAGI (reference sequence). The CDR3 is made up of 14 amino acids. With 4 bases removed from V and 1 base from J, the gap between germline ends came to 10 bases. CDR3 DNA sequence: TGTGCCAGCAGTTGGAGTAGAGATAACTATGGCTACACCTTC. It yields the protein CASSWSRDNYGYTF.

The V gene is TRBV11-3, the J gene TRBJ2-7, with 8 bases identical to TRBD1. The germline V gene encodes CDR1 SGHNT and CDR2 YENEEA. V gave up 3 bases and J gave up 7 bases; unmatched junction bases: 2. The CDR3 sequence is 12 residues long. CDR3 in DNA: TGTGCCAGCAGCTTTGGGACAGGAGAGCAGTACTTC. This sequence encodes CASSFGTGEQYF. Drawing the rest from reference TRBV11-3 and TRBJ2-7, the complete variable domain is EAGVVQSPRYKIIEKKQPVAFWCNPISGHNTLYWYLQNLGQGPELLIRYENEEAVDDSQLPKDRFSAERLKGVDSTLKIQPAELGDSAVYLCASSFGTGEQYFGPGTRLTVT.

This chain uses TRBV19 with TRBJ1-1; 9 bases agree with TRBD1. Germline loops: CDR1 LNHDA, CDR2 SQIVND (reference sequence). Unmatched junction bases numbered 19, after V lost 7 bases and J lost 10 bases. The CDR3 covers 16 residues. This CDR3 reads CASNPGQGRSGPRAFF. The CDR3 nucleotides read TGTGCCAGTAACCCCGGACAGGGGAGGTCGGGGCCTCGAGCTTTCTTT.

The chain is built from TRBV11-3 and TRBJ1-6; TRBD1 is a possible D gene (5 bases). Trimming pared 1 base from V and 5 bases from J, leaving 9 bases between. Germline V gives CDR1 SGHNT, CDR2 YENEEA. The CDR3 runs 15 residues. The CDR3 coding sequence is TGTGCCAGCAGCTTAGGGACACTCGATAATTCACCCCTCCACTTT. Its protein is CASSLGTLDNSPLHF.